The 6 T cell receptor beta chains given below trace back to one sample, sequenced in a study of T cells after posttransplantation cyclophosphamide. Only in-frame clones appear in the TCRdb table, and some are missing; sequencing was by immunoSEQ multiplex PCR. The sample includes about 66,000 clones, around 93% of them seen just once. Sample: PBMCs. Receptors originate from a woman aged 25 to 39 in good health and a related stem cell transplant donor.

The J gene is TRBJ1-2, the V gene TRBV6-1; D gene ambiguous. Trimming cost V 1 base and J 4 bases, with 7 bases left between them. CDR1 and CDR2 from the germline V gene are MNHNS and SASEGT. CDR3 length: 13 amino acids. CDR3 amino acids: CASSEGSVYGYTF. In DNA form, the CDR3 reads TGTGCCAGCAGTGAAGGGTCGGTCTATGGCTACACCTTC.

V is TRBV5-1 and J is TRBJ2-7; 12 bases are shared with TRBD2. The CDR3 covers 15 residues. V lost 0 bases and J lost 7; bases outside the gene matches: 5. Per germline, CDR1 SGHRS and CDR2 YFSETQ. CDR3 sequence reads: CASSLALAGGREQYF. CDR3 bases: TGCGCCAGCAGCTTGGCCCTAGCGGGGGGGCGGGAGCAGTACTTC.

The CDR3 is CASSLTSGTDTQYF. DNA for the CDR3: TGTGCCAGCAGCTTGACTAGCGGCACAGATACGCAGTATTTT. The V call is TRBV11-3, the J call TRBJ2-3; 8 positions match TRBD2. The CDR3 consists of 14 residues. CDR1 and CDR2 (germline): SGHNT, YENEEA. The ends lost 3 bases at V and 1 base at J; junction bases unmatched: 0.

This chain joins TRBV19 and TRBJ1-4, with D possibly being TRBD1 (5 bases). From germline, CDR1 is LNHDA and CDR2 SQIVND (reference sequence). The CDR3 has 18 amino acids. V lost 3 bases and J 5 bases, leaving 22 bases between the germline ends. DNA of the CDR3: TGTGCCAGTAGTATCCCATTGCAGCTTGGGGGACTCAATGAAAAACTGTTTTTT. Protein product: CASSIPLQLGGLNEKLFF.

The chain links TRBV7-2 to TRBJ1-5; maybe TRBD1 (5 bases). Germline CDR1 and CDR2: SGHTA and FQGNSA. This CDR3 comprises 15 residues. With 5 bases removed from V and 5 bases from J, the gap between germline ends came to 16 bases. CDR3 amino acids: CASSLKWGGDQPQHF. The CDR3 DNA follows: TGTGCCAGCAGCCTAAAATGGGGGGGGGATCAGCCCCAGCATTTT.

V gene TRBV19 combines with J gene TRBJ2-5; 8 bases agree with TRBD1. This CDR3 is built from 15 residues. CDR1 is LNHDA and CDR2 is SQIVND in the germline V gene (reference sequence). V lost 5 bases and J lost 5; bases outside the gene matches: 10. The chain's CDR3 is CASSRSGGAGETQYF. As DNA, the CDR3 is TGTGCCAGTAGTCGCTCAGGGGGCGCGGGGGAGACCCAGTACTTC. Filled out from reference TRBV19 and TRBJ2-5, the complete variable domain reads DGGITQSPKYLFRKEGQNVTLSCEQNLNHDAMYWYRQDPGQGLRLIYYSQIVNDFQKGDIAEGYSVSREKKESFPLTVTSAQKNPTAFYLCASSRSGGAGETQYFGPGTRLLVL.